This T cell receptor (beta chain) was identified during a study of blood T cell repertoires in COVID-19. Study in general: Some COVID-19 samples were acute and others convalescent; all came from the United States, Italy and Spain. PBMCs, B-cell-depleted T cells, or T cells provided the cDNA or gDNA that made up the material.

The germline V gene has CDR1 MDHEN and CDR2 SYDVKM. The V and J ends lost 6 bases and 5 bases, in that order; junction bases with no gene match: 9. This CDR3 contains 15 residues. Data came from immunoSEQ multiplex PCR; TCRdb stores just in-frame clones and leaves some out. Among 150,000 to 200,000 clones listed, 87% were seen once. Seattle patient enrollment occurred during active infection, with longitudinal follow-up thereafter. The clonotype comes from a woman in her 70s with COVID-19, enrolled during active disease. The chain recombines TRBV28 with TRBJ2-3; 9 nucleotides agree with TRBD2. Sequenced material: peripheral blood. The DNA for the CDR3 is TGTGCCAGCAGACCGGGACTAGCCGGGGGAGATACGCAGTATTTT. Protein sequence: CASRPGLAGGDTQYF.